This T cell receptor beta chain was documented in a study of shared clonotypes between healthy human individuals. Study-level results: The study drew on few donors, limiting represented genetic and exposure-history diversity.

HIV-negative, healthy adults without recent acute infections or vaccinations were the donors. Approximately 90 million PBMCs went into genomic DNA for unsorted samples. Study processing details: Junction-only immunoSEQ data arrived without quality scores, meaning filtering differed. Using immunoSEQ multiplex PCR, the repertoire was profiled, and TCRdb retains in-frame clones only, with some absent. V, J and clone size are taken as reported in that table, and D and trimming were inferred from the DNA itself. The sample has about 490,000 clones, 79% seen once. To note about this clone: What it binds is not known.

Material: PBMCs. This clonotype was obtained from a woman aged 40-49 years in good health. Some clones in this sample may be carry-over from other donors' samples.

CDR3 in DNA: TGTGCCAGTAAACTCCGTTCAAGTAACACTGAAGCTTTCTTT. This gives the protein CASKLRSSNTEAFF. The chain links TRBV19 to TRBJ1-1; D not certain. V lost 7 bases and J 2 bases, leaving 14 bases between the germline ends. This CDR3 comprises 14 residues. CDR1 and CDR2 (germline): LNHDA, SQIVND (reference sequence).